These T cell receptor beta chains were read from a single sample in a study of regulatory T cells in long-lasting Graves disease. MiXCR was run by TCRdb on the multiplex PCR reads, yielding one entry per CDR3 protein. The repertoire holds 500,000 or so distinct CDR3 sequences, with 14% as singletons. These same records also appear under a second study, on T cells in Graves' hyperthyroidism and ophthalmopathy.

The material was peripheral blood mononuclear cells (PBMCs), obtained at new diagnosis, from a patient treated with antithyroid drugs. The receptors stem from a woman aged 45-59 years with Graves disease. CDR3s include the opening cysteine and the closing phenylalanine or tryptophan. The D gene is left open where the match is weak. Size tells how often a clone was seen (once, few, many) or the class of an expanded clone, and some rows leave it out.

D	J	size	V	DNA	CDR3
.	TRBJ1-6	many	TRBV30	TGTGCCTGGAGTGTCAATTCACCCCTCCACTTT	CAWSVNSPLHF
TRBD1	TRBJ2-5	.	TRBV11-2	TGTGCCAGCAGCTTAGGGGACCGGGACAGGGTAGAGACCCAGTGCTTC	CASSLGDRDRVETQCF
.	TRBJ2-7	.	TRBV5-1	TGCGCCAGCAGATTAACGGGACAGCGGGACGACGAGCAGTACTTC	CASRLTGQRDDEQYF
.	TRBJ1-6	many	TRBV5-8	TGTGCCAGCAGGACTCAGGGTAGGAATTCACCCCTCCACTTT	CASRTQGRNSPLHF
.	TRBJ2-7	many	TRBV5-6	TGTGCCAGCAGCGACGTTGGTAGCTCCTACGAGCAGTACTTC	CASSDVGSSYEQYF
TRBD2	TRBJ2-5	many	TRBV2	TGTGCCAGCAGTCTCGGGACTAGCGGGCATAGTGAGACCCAGTACTTC	CASSLGTSGHSETQYF
.	TRBJ1-2	many	TRBV7-8	TGTGCCAGCAGCTTAGGGCGGGATGGCTACACCTTC	CASSLGRDGYTF
.	TRBJ1-5	many	TRBV25-1	TGTGCCAGCAGTGACTCGGCAGGGGCCTATAGCAATCAGCCCCAGCATTTT	CASSDSAGAYSNQPQHF
.	TRBJ1-1	many	TRBV2	TGTGCCAGCAACAGCCTGAGGAGGATTGAAGCTTTCTTT	CASNSLRRIEAFF
.	TRBJ2-3	many	TRBV28	TGTGCCTCCGAGGACAGCAGCACAGATACGCAGTATTTT	CASEDSSTDTQYF
TRBD1	TRBJ2-7	.	TRBV19	TGTGCCAGTAGTATGGGGACAGGGAGTTCGTACGAGCAGTACTTC	CASSMGTGSSYEQYF
.	TRBJ2-7	many	TRBV7-2	TGTGCCAGCAGCTTAGAAAGGTTTGCGGGGGCGCCGTCCTACGAGCAGTACTTC	CASSLERFAGAPSYEQYF
.	TRBJ2-1	many	TRBV6-1	TGTGCCAGCAGTGGTTCCCAGGGCCGCTCAGGCTACAATGAGCAGTTCTTC	CASSGSQGRSGYNEQFF
.	TRBJ1-3	.	TRBV10-3	TGTGCCACCCGAGGGTCTGGGCACTCTGGAAACACCATATATTTT	CATRGSGHSGNTIYF
.	TRBJ1-1	many	TRBV12-3/TRBV12-4	TGTGCCAGCAGTTACCCTAGGCCTGGGGTGAACACTGAAGCTTTCTTT	CASSYPRPGVNTEAFF
TRBD2	TRBJ2-7	few	TRBV5-1	TGCGCCAGCAGCACCTGGACTAGCGGGAGCTACGAGCAGTACTTC	CASSTWTSGSYEQYF
.	TRBJ1-2	many	TRBV5-1	TGCGCCAGCAGCTTGGTTACAGGGTCCAACTATGGCTACACCTTC	CASSLVTGSNYGYTF
TRBD1	TRBJ1-5	many	TRBV20-1	TGCAGTGCTAGTGCCTTCGACAGGGGAGGAAGCAATCAGCCCCAGCATTTT	CSASAFDRGGSNQPQHF
.	TRBJ1-1	many	TRBV28	TGTGCCAGCAGTTCACGACCGACGGCGAACACTGAAGCTTTCTTT	CASSSRPTANTEAFF
TRBD2	TRBJ2-7	few	TRBV19	TGTGCCAGTAGTATACGCGGGAGTTCCGCCGAGCAGTACTTC	CASSIRGSSAEQYF
TRBD2	TRBJ2-1	many	TRBV20-1	TGCAGTGCTAGGCCGGGACTAGCGGCCTCGGCACGGAATGAGCAGTTCTTC	CSARPGLAASARNEQFF
.	TRBJ2-1	.	TRBV7-3	TGTGCCAGCAGCTTATGGGCCAAGGTGGATGAGCAGTTCTTC	CASSLWAKVDEQFF
.	TRBJ2-7	many	TRBV27	TGTGCCAGCAGCAGGACAGAGATATCGAGTGAGCAGTACTTC	CASSRTEISSEQYF
.	TRBJ1-2	many	TRBV12-3/TRBV12-4	TGTGCCAGCAGTTTTTCTACAGTCCTATGGGGCTACACCTTC	CASSFSTVLWGYTF
TRBD2	TRBJ2-1	.	TRBV5-6	TGTGCCAGCAGCCCCGGGCCGTTTTTAGCGGGAGATAGCTACAATGAGCAGTTCTTC	CASSPGPFLAGDSYNEQFF
.	TRBJ1-5	many	TRBV28	TGTGCCAGCAACCCCGAGGAGATCAATCAGCCCCAGCATTTT	CASNPEEINQPQHF
TRBD1	TRBJ2-7	once	TRBV9	TGTGCCAGCAGTCACCGGACAGGCTCCTACGAGCAGTACTTC	CASSHRTGSYEQYF